The T cell receptor (beta chain) described here comes from a study of blood T cell repertoires in COVID-19. Study information: Acute and convalescent COVID-19 specimens originated in the United States, Italy and Spain.

Authors' processing steps: Reference gene primers were amplified, and this amplification served to estimate nucleated cell counts. Libraries were prepared by immunoSEQ multiplex PCR; TCRdb keeps only in-frame clonotypes and omits some of them. V, J and clone size reflect that table, while D and trimming were determined from the DNA. The sample holds roughly 120,000 clones, around nine tenths seen once. The V gene end was trimmed by 4 bases and the J gene end by 0 bases; junction bases not matched to a gene: 5. The length of the CDR3 is 16 residues. Germline loops: CDR1 LGHNA, CDR2 YNFKEQ. Material for sequencing was peripheral blood. The source is a man in his sixties with COVID-19, enrolled during active disease. The chain has TRBV4-2 and TRBJ2-1; TRBD2 aligns across 8 bases. The CDR3 reads CASSLDGRASYNEQFF. CDR3 nucleotides: TGTGCCAGCAGCCTCGACGGGAGGGCCTCCTACAATGAGCAGTTCTTC.